These T cell receptor beta chains were read from a single sample in a study of regulatory T cells in long-lasting Graves disease. TCRdb redid the calling of the multiplex PCR reads with MiXCR, one entry per CDR3 protein. The sample shows fewer than 650,000 distinct CDR3 sequences, roughly 15% of them seen only once. The same specimen was also included in a second study, on T cells in Graves' hyperthyroidism and ophthalmopathy.

This sample comprised peripheral blood mononuclear cells (PBMCs), obtained at new diagnosis, from a patient treated with antithyroid drugs. The receptors shown here come from a man younger than 30 with Graves disease. CDR3s include the opening cysteine and the closing phenylalanine or tryptophan.

V gene	J gene	CDR3 protein
TRBV30	TRBJ1-6	CAWSDLGTGHSPLHF
TRBV2	TRBJ1-5	CASSEEVLQPQHF
TRBV10-3	TRBJ2-1	CAIKAGGPVSEQFF
TRBV5-1	TRBJ2-1	CASSLGLGGTGSYNEQFF
TRBV7-9	TRBJ2-5	CASSLLGKTQYF
TRBV20-1	TRBJ2-7	CSARGGTAYEQYF
TRBV9	TRBJ2-5	CASNAGTGLQETQYF
TRBV6-1	TRBJ1-2	CASSPRGNYTF
TRBV7-9	TRBJ2-1	CASSFSGGSKYEQFF
TRBV7-9	TRBJ2-1	CASSSRLAGGFSSYNEQFF
TRBV5-1	TRBJ1-3	CASSLRGMGNTIYF
TRBV13	TRBJ1-1	CASSLADTSAEAFF
TRBV7-2	TRBJ2-1	CASSTGPFNEQFF
TRBV20-1	TRBJ2-1	CSARDSRTTYNEQFF
TRBV20-1	TRBJ2-7	CSALPRDEQYF
TRBV3-1	TRBJ1-1	CASIGTGYTEAFF
TRBV7-2	TRBJ1-2	CASSRVWGGKTLDGYTF
TRBV30	TRBJ2-2	CAWSGPFTGELFF
TRBV20-1	TRBJ1-2	CSAGSGGLGYTF
TRBV5-1	TRBJ2-7	CASSLGRQTSYEQYF
TRBV15	TRBJ1-4	CATSRDRAGVGEKLFF
TRBV3-1	TRBJ1-1	CASSQNLGGPEAFF
TRBV30	TRBJ2-1	CAWRGYNEQFF
TRBV28	TRBJ2-6	CASSSSGDVLTF
TRBV5-8	TRBJ2-5	CASSWKGTSLSETQYF
TRBV28	TRBJ2-7	CASSLDTYEQYF
TRBV6-1	TRBJ2-1	CASSRLSRDEQFF
TRBV12-3/TRBV12-4	TRBJ2-1	CASRRYRGENNEQFF
TRBV5-5	TRBJ2-1	CASSLLAGGDEQFF
TRBV29-1	TRBJ2-5	CSVESGKRETQYF
TRBV5-1	TRBJ1-2	CASSLPRGTDGYTF
TRBV6-5	TRBJ1-1	CASSSLVGTEAFF
TRBV12-3/TRBV12-4	TRBJ1-1	CASIDSGWGDTEAFF
TRBV20-1	TRBJ2-7	CSAFRDSYEQYF
TRBV7-6	TRBJ1-5	CASSSWEQPQHF
TRBV20-1	TRBJ2-3	CSARRASRGFLDTQYF
TRBV4-2	TRBJ2-3	CASSQGRSADTQYF
TRBV2	TRBJ2-7	CASSDLGAYEQYF
TRBV6-5	TRBJ2-7	CASSYRDEQYF
TRBV5-1	TRBJ1-1	CASSMEEGTEAFF
TRBV7-2	TRBJ2-7	CASSLATGSSYEQYF
TRBV18	TRBJ2-1	CASSRQGNNEQFF
TRBV3-1	TRBJ1-2	CASSQAAGGYGYTF
TRBV30	TRBJ2-7	CARGLAGLRGEQYF
TRBV6-1	TRBJ1-4	CADRGPTNEKLFF
TRBV19	TRBJ1-2	CASTSNYGYTF